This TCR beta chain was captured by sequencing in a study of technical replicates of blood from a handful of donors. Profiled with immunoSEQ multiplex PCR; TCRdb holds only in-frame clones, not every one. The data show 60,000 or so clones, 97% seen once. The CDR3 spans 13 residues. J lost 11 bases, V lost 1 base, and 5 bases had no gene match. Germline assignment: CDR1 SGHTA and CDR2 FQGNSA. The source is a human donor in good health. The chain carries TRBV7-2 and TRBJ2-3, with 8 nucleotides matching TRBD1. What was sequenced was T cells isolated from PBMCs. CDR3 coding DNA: TGTGCCAGCAGCTTAGAGCCCGGACAGGGGCAGTATTTT. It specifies CASSLEPGQGQYF.